This T cell receptor (beta chain) emerged from a study of tumor-infiltrating lymphocytes in primary liver carcinoma. Study details: Men as well as women, aged 30 to 69 years, made up the patients. Tumors were stage T1-T3 N0M0, about 4 to 11 cm across. Whole-study results and caveats: Among the pair types, tumor region pairs showed more overlap than tumor-adjacent and tumor-blood pairs.

Of note for this clonotype: What it recognizes is unknown. Mismatch with germline at one junction end may stem from a read error.

With a constant-region primer, TCR beta cDNA was made from approximately 520 ng of total RNA. TCR beta libraries came from three nested multiplex PCR rounds using slightly modified ARM-PCR. Two initial PCR rounds of approximately 10 cycles each paired TRBV1-TRBV30 forward primers with a C-beta reverse primer. TCRdb independently ran MiXCR on the multiplex PCR reads; one entry per CDR3 protein. The table lists about 180,000 distinct CDR3 sequences, about 60% of them singletons. They got blood RNA out of unsorted whole blood and also pulled out germline DNA. CDR3 length equals 14 residues. Germline V lookup: CDR1 SGHAT, CDR2 FQNNGV.

This receptor was obtained from a man aged 40-50 years with primary liver carcinoma and hepatitis B virus infection. Material: peripheral blood. V usage is TRBV11-2 and J usage is TRBJ2-7, with D uncertain. The CDR3 DNA is TGTGCCATCAGCCACCGGATTATCTCCTACGAGGAGTACTTC. Protein: CAISHRIISYEEYF.